This record looks at one TCR beta chain sequence and its context. The data belong to a study of a mutant IDH1 vaccine in newly diagnosed glioma. Libraries were prepared by immunoSEQ multiplex PCR; TCRdb keeps only in-frame clonotypes and omits some of them. The repertoire includes 80,000 to 100,000 clones, about 80% of them detected once, and around 7% sits in the top ten. Regarding time point: baseline, week 1 (first vaccination visit). Treatment described: pre-vaccination baseline after standard-of-care therapy. Germline V gene lookup returns CDR1 SGDLS and CDR2 YYNGEE. The CDR3 length is 16 residues. V was trimmed by 4 bases and J by 1 base, leaving 14 bases between them.

This specimen was PBMCs, taken from a glioma patient treated with radiotherapy, temozolomide or both. The origin of this receptor is a man aged 40-49 years with glioma. The genes are TRBV9 and TRBJ2-2; D may be TRBD1 (5 bases). Here the CDR3 reads CASSPRDQGNTGELFF. The CDR3 DNA reads as TGTGCCAGCAGCCCCCGTGACCAGGGGAACACCGGGGAGCTGTTTTTT.